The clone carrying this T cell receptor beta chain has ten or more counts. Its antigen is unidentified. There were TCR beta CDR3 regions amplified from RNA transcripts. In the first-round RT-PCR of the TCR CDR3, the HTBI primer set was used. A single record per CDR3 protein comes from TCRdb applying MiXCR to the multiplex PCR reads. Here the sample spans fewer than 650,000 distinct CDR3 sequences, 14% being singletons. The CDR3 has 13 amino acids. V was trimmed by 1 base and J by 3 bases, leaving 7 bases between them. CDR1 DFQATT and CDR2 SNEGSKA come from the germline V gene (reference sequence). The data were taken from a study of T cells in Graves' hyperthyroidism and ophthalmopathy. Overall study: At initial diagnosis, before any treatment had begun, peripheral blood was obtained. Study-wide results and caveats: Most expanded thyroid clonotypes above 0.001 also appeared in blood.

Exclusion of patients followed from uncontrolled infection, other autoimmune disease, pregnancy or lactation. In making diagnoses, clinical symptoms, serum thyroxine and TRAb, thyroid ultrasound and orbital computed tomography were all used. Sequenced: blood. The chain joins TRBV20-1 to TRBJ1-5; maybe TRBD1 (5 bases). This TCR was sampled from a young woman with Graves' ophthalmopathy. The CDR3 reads CSARGGLNQPQHF. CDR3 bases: TGCAGTGCTAGAGGGGGCCTCAATCAGCCCCAGCATTTT.